This T cell receptor (beta chain) was sequenced in a study of CD8 T cells in Susac syndrome. The ends lost 3 bases at V and 14 bases at J; junction bases unmatched: 11. CDR3 length: 15 amino acids. CDR1 and CDR2 from the germline V gene are SGHAT and FQNNGV. Random hexamers were used to reverse transcribe an amount of about 0.45 to 1 ug RNA. Amplification of TCR beta CDR3 by immunoSEQ multiplex PCR spanned 54 Vbeta and 13 Jbeta. In TCRdb, the immunoSEQ multiplex PCR reads were re-called with MiXCR into one record per CDR3 protein. The repertoire consists of about 210,000 distinct CDR3 sequences, with around 93% occurring once and the leading ten covering roughly 0.14%.

The chain links TRBV11-2 to TRBJ1-6; 9 bases line up with TRBD1. Sequences were obtained from CD4+ T cells from PBMCs. The TCR sequence derives from a human donor with Susac syndrome. The CDR3 DNA is TGTGCCAGCAGCTTTGGGACAGGGATCCTTGAGGCCCTCCACTTT. This codes for CASSFGTGILEALHF.